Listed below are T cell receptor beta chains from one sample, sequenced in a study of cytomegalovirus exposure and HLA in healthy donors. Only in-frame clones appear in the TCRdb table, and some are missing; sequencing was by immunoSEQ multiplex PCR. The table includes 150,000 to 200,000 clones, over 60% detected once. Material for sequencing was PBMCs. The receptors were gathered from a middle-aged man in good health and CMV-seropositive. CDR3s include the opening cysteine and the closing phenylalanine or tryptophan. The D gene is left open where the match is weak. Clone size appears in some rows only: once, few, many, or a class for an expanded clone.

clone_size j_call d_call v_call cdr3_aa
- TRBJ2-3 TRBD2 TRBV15 CATSRDRIAGRTDTQYF
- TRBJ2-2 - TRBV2 CASSEDREYTGELFF
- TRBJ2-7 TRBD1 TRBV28 CASSFQGAHEQYF
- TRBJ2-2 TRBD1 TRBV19 CASSISPLGQGITGELFF
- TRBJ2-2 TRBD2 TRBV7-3 CASSPGTSGGTGELFF
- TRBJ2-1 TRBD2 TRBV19 CASSMGLAGGPYNEQFF
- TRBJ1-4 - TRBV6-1 CASNPTAGWDEKLFF
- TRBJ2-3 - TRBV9 CASSDGGADTQYF
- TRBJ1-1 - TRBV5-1 CASSVEKTGVNTEAFF
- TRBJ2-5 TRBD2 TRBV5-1 CASSLLAGVQETQYF
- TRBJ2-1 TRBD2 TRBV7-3 CASSFLSGRAHEQFF
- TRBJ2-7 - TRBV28 CASHSASYEQYF
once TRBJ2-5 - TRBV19 CASSIGGGGGTQYF
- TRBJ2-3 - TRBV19 CASSKGPRASTDTQYF
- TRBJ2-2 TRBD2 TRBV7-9 CASSLGGGTGELFF
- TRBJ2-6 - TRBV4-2 CASSQVGSSGANGLTF
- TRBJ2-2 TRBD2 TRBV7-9 CASRRTSGPNTGELFF
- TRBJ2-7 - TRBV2 CASSYSQVTYEQYF
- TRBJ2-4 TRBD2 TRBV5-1 CASSLFSGRALDIQYF
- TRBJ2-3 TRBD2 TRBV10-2 CASRSGRAKDTQYF
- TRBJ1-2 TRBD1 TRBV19 CASSSGQGAYGYTF
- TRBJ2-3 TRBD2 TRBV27 CASSLFAGGSTDTQYF